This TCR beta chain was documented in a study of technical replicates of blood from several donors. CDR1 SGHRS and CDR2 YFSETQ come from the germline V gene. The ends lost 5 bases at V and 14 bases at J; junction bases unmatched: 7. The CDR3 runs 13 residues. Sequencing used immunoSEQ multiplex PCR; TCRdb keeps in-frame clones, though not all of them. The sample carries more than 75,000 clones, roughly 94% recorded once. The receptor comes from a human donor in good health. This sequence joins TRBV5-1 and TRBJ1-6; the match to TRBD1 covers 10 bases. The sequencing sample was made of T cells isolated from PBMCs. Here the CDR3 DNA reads TGCGCCAGCAGGCCCAGACAGGGGGCGTCCCTCCACTTT. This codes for CASRPRQGASLHF. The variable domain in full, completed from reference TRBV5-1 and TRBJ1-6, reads KAGVTQTPRYLIKTRGQQVTLSCSPISGHRSVSWYQQTPGQGLQFLFEYFSETQRNKGNFPGRFSGRQFSNSRSEMNVSTLELGDSALYLCASRPRQGASLHFGNGTRLTVT.